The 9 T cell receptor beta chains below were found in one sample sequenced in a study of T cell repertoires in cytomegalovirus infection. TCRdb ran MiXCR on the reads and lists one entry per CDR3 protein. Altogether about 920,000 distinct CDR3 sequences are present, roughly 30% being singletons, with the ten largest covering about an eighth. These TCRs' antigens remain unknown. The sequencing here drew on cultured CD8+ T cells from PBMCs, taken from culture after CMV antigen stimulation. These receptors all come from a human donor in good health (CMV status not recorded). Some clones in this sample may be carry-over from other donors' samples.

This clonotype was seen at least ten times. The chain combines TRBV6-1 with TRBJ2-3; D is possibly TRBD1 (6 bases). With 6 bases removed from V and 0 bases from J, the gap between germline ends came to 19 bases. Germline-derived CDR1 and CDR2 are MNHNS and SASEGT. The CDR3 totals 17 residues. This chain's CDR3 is CASRDRDTDLSTDTQYF. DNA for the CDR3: TGTGCCAGCAGAGACCGGGACACCGATTTGAGCACAGATACGCAGTATTTT.

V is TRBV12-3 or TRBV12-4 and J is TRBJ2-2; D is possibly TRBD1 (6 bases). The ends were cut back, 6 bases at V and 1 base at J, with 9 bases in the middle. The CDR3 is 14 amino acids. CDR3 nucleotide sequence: TGTGCCAGCAGGGGGGACAAGAACACCGGGGAGCTGTTTTTT. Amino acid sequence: CASRGDKNTGELFF.

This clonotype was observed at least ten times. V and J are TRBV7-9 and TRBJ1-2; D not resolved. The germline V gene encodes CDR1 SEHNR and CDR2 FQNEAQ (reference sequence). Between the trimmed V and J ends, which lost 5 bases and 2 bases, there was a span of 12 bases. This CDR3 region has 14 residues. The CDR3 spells CASSPRRYNYGYTF. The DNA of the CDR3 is TGTGCCAGCAGCCCTCGCAGGTACAACTATGGCTACACCTTC.

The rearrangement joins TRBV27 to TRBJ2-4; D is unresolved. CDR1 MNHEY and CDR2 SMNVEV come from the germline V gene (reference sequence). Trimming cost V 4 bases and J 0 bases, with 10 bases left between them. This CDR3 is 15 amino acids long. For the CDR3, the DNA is TGTGCCAGCAGTTATATTCCCCTAGCCAAAAACATTCAGTACTTC. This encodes CASSYIPLAKNIQYF.

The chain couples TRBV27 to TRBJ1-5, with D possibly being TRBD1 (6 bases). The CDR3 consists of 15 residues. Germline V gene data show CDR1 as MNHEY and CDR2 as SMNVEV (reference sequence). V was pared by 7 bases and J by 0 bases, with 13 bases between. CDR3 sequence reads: CASIGGAVSNQPQHF. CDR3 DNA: TGTGCCAGCATCGGGGGGGCGGTTAGCAATCAGCCCCAGCATTTT.

CDR3 in DNA: TGTGCCAGCACCAAGAAGGGGGCTGGGGCCAACGTCCTGACTTTC. Protein: CASTKKGAGANVLTF. The V call is TRBV5-6, the J call TRBJ2-6, with D possibly matching TRBD1 (6 bases). V was clipped by 6 bases and J by 2 bases, with 12 bases between them. Per germline, CDR1 SGHDT and CDR2 YYEEEE. The CDR3 extends over 15 amino acids.

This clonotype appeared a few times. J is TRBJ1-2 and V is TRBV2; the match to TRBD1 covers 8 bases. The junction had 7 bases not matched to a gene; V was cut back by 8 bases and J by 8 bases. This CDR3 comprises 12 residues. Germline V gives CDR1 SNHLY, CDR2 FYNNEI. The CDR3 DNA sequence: TGTGCCAGCCCGACAGGGGAAGGGGGCTACACCTTC. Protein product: CASPTGEGGYTF.

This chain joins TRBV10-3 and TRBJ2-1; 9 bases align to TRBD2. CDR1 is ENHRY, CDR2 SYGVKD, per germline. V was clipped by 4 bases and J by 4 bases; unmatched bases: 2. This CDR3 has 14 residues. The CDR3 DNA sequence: TGTGCCATCAGTGGGGCGGGGGGGTACAATGAGCAGTTCTTC. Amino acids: CAISGAGGYNEQFF.

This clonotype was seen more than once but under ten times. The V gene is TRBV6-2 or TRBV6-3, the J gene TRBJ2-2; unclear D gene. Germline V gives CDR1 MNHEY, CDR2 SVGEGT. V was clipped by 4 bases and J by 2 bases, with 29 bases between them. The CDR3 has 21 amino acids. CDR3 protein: CASSFPTPLAQTGANTGELFF. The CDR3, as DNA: TGTGCCAGCAGTTTCCCCACACCCCTGGCTCAGACGGGTGCAAACACCGGGGAGCTGTTTTTT.